This entry describes one T cell receptor (beta chain). Its antigen is still unknown. This sample was taken from a study of tumor-infiltrating lymphocytes in localized non-small cell lung cancer. Broader study findings: Not all patients were TCR sequenced, owing to tissue quantity. TCRbeta sequencing showed higher T cell infiltration in tumors than uninvolved lung. No link was found between tumor T-cell fraction and recurrence-free survival.

Only in-frame clones appear in the TCRdb table, and some are missing; sequencing was by immunoSEQ multiplex PCR. The repertoire holds under 35,000 clones, with over 75% as singletons. Trimming took off 4 bases at V and 7 bases at J, with 5 bases between the two ends. Germline V lookup: CDR1 MNHNS, CDR2 SASEGT. The CDR3 spans 11 residues. The sample taken for sequencing was lung tumor tissue. This sequence originates from a human donor with non-small cell lung cancer. V and J are TRBV6-1 and TRBJ1-3; D ambiguous. This CDR3 reads CASSGRNTIYF. In nucleotides, the CDR3 is TGTGCCAGCAGTGGCCGCAACACCATATATTTT.